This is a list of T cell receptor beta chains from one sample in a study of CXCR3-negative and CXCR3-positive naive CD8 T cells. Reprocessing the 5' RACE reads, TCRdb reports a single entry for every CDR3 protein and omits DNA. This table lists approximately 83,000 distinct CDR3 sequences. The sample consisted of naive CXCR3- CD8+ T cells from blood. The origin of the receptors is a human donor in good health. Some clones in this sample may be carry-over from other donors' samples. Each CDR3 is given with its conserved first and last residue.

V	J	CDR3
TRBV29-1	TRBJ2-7	CSVEDYARSYEQYF
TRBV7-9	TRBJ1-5	CASSLESSNQPQHF
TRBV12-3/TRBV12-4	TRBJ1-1	CASSFGGGGAEAFF
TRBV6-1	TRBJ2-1	CASRGHLEQFF
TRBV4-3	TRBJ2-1	CASSQASTGSFYNEQFF
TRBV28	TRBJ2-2	CASSPTGAGELFF
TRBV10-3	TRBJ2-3	CAISESGQGSTDTQYF
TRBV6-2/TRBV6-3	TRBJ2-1	CASSSISGSSYNEQFF
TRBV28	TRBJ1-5	CASTQLGTASQPQHF
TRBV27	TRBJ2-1	CASRGGSSYNEQFF
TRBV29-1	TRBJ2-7	CSAADTSYEQYF
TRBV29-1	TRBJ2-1	CSVVYRGAPYNEQFF
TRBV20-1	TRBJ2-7	CSARDRPPASYYEQYF
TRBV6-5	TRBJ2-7	CASSYLGRTGNPYEQYF
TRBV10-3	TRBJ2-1	CAISGPLSSYNEQFF
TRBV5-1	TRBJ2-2	CASSSRDTGELFF
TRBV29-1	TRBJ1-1	CSVLKENTEAFF
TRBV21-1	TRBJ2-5	CASSRPPDRVSPETQYF
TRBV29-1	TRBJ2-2	CSVLTSGKFGGELFF
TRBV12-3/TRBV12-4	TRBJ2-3	CASSLLAGATTDTQYF
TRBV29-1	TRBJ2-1	CSVELAVITNEQFF
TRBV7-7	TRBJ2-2	CASSLSVAGELFF